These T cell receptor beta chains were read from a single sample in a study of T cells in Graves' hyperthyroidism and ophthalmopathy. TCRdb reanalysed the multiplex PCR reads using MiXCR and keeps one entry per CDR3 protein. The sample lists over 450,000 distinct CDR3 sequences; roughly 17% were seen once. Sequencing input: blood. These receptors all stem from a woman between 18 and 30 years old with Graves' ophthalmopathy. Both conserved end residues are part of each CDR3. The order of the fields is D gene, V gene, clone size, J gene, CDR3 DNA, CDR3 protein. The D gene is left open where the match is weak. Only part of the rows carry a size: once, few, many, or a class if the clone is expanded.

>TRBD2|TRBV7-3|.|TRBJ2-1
TGTGCCAGCAGCCCCCTCGGGGGTGGACTAGCGGGACAAACTGGTGAGCAGTTCTTC
CASSPLGGGLAGQTGEQFF
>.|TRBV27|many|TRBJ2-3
TGTGCCAGCAGTTTAGAGGGGGGTAGCACAGATACGCAGTATTTT
CASSLEGGSTDTQYF
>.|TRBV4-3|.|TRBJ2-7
TGCGCCAGCAGCCAAGACTCCCGCTCCTACGAGCAGTACTTC
CASSQDSRSYEQYF
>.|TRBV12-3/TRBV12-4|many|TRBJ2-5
TGTGCCAGCAGCCCCTGGCGAGAGACCCAGTACTTC
CASSPWRETQYF
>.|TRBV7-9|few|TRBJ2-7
TGTGCCAGCAGCGGGCGAGGGCCTGGCGCCTACGAGCAGTACTTC
CASSGRGPGAYEQYF
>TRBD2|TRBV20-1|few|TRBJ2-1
TGCAGTGCTGCGACTAGCGGGAGGGCCATATACAATGAGCAGTTCTTC
CSAATSGRAIYNEQFF
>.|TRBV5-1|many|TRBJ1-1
TGCGCCAGCAGCTTCAGGACGGTGGGGACCAACACTGAAGCTTTCTTT
CASSFRTVGTNTEAFF
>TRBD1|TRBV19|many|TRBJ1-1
TGTGCCAGTATTGGCAGGGGGCGCGTGAACACTGAAGCTTTCTTT
CASIGRGRVNTEAFF
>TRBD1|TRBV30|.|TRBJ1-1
TGTGCCTGGAGTGTAGGTCCAGGGGGCAGTGGGAACACTGAAGCTTTCTTT
CAWSVGPGGSGNTEAFF
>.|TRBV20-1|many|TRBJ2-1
TGCAGTGCTAGGGTCTGGGGTAGCAACAATGAGCAGTTCTTC
CSARVWGSNNEQFF
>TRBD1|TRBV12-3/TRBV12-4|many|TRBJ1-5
TGTGCCAGCAGAGACAGGGGCAATCAGCCCCAGCATTTT
CASRDRGNQPQHF
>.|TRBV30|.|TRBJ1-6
TGTGCCTGGAGAGGTAGTAGCCTAAATAATTCACCCCTCCACTTT
CAWRGSSLNNSPLHF
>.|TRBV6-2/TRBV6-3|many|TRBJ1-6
TGTGCCAGCAGTTCCGGGACCCATAATTCACCCCTCCACTTT
CASSSGTHNSPLHF
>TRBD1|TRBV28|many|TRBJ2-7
TGTGCCAGCAGCGGGACAGGGGGATACGAGCAGTACTTC
CASSGTGGYEQYF
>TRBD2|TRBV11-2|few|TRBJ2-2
TGTGCCAGCGGTAGCGGGACAAACACCGGGGAGCTGTTTTTT
CASGSGTNTGELFF
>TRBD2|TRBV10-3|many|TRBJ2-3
TGTGCCATCAGTGCAAATCCCCCCGGGGGGGGGGCAGATACGCAGTATTTT
CAISANPPGGGADTQYF
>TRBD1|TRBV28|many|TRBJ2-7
TGTGCCAGCAGTCAACCCTCCGACAGGGCTGGCTACGAGCAGTACTTC
CASSQPSDRAGYEQYF
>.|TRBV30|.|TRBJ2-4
TGTGCCTGGATTCCGGGACGGGGGAGAAACATTCAGTACTTC
CAWIPGRGRNIQYF
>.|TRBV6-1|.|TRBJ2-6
TGTGCCAGCAGTAAAGGGGCCTCTGGGGCCAACGTCCTGACTTTC
CASSKGASGANVLTF
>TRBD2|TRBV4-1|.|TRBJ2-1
TGCGCCAGCAGCCAAGTCCCGGGACTAGCGGGAAACAATGAGCAGTTCTTC
CASSQVPGLAGNNEQFF
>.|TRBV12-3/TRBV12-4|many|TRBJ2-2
TGTGCCAGCTGTCCGCCCCCGGGACCACCCACCGGGGAGCTGTTTTTT
CASCPPPGPPTGELFF
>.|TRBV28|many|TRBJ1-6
TGTGCCAGCAGTTTGACCAGCCAGAATTCACCCCTCCACTTT
CASSLTSQNSPLHF
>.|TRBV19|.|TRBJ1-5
TGTGCCGGGGGGGAACAGCCCCAGCATTTT
CAGGEQPQHF
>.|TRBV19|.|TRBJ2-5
TGTGCCAGTAGTATCGGTTTTTCCCAAGAGACCCAGTACTTC
CASSIGFSQETQYF
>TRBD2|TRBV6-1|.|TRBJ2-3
TGTGCCAGCAGTGAAGTTCTGATAGCGGGGGGGACCACAGATACGCAGTATTTT
CASSEVLIAGGTTDTQYF
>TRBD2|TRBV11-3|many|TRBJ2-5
TGTGCCAGCAGCCCGGGACTAGCGGGGGGAACGGAGACCCAGTACTTC
CASSPGLAGGTETQYF
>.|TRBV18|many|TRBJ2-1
TGTGCCAGCTCACCAGGTTTAGCTATCAATGAGCAGTTCTTC
CASSPGLAINEQFF
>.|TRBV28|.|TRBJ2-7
TGTGCCAGCAGTAATTCCCTTACACCCTACGAGCAGTACTTC
CASSNSLTPYEQYF
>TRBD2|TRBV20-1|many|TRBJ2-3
TGCAGTGCTAGAGAGGCGGGACTAGCGGGGGGGGTCACAGATACGCAGTATTTT
CSAREAGLAGGVTDTQYF
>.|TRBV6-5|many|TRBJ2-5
TGTGCCAGCAGTTACGGGGGGGCGGGAGATATTAGGGAGACCCAGTACTTC
CASSYGGAGDIRETQYF
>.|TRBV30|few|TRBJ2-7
TGTGCCTGGAACCTGGGGGGTAGCGGCTACGAGCAGTACTTC
CAWNLGGSGYEQYF
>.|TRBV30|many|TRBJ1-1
TGTGCCTGGAAGAAAACCAGGGAGGAGAACACTGAAGCTTTCTTT
CAWKKTREENTEAFF